The rows below give T cell receptor beta chains drawn from one sample of a study of tumor-infiltrating lymphocytes in localized non-small cell lung cancer. Sequencing used immunoSEQ multiplex PCR; TCRdb keeps in-frame clones, though not all of them. The sample shows fewer than 11,000 clones, approximately 72% of them seen only once. Material for sequencing was uninvolved lung tissue not adjacent to the tumor. The origin of the receptors is a human donor with non-small cell lung cancer. CDR3s include the opening cysteine and the closing phenylalanine or tryptophan. A D gene is named only where the DNA matches it firmly.

J gene: TRBJ1-1; D gene: .; V gene: TRBV10-2; CDR3 protein: CASIGGNTEAFF
J gene: TRBJ1-1; D gene: TRBD1; V gene: TRBV23-1; CDR3 protein: CASSQFLRYRGNTEAFF
J gene: TRBJ1-2; D gene: .; V gene: TRBV19; CDR3 protein: CASSIRDTYYGYTF
J gene: TRBJ1-1; D gene: TRBD1; V gene: TRBV10-2; CDR3 protein: CASKGAGVNTEAFF
J gene: TRBJ2-7; D gene: TRBD2; V gene: TRBV7-2; CDR3 protein: CASSLGPSGSYEQYF
J gene: TRBJ2-1; D gene: TRBD2; V gene: TRBV7-2; CDR3 protein: CASSPAAGGSNEQFF
J gene: TRBJ1-3; D gene: .; V gene: TRBV2; CDR3 protein: CASSLDTLSGNTIYF
J gene: TRBJ2-7; D gene: .; V gene: TRBV5-1; CDR3 protein: CASSLEQPRDEQYF
J gene: TRBJ1-2; D gene: TRBD1; V gene: TRBV7-3; CDR3 protein: CASSPVAGGHGYTF
J gene: TRBJ2-3; D gene: TRBD2; V gene: TRBV6-5; CDR3 protein: CASRLAGEADTQYF
J gene: TRBJ2-6; D gene: .; V gene: TRBV6-4; CDR3 protein: CASSVELSSGANVLTF
J gene: TRBJ2-3; D gene: .; V gene: TRBV29-1; CDR3 protein: CSVRIGAPDTQYF
J gene: TRBJ1-5; D gene: .; V gene: TRBV30; CDR3 protein: CAGAYPFSNQPQHF
J gene: TRBJ1-2; D gene: .; V gene: TRBV2; CDR3 protein: CASRYGTGSNYGYTF
J gene: TRBJ2-2; D gene: TRBD2; V gene: TRBV6-1; CDR3 protein: CASSELKGGPGAGELFF
J gene: TRBJ2-1; D gene: TRBD2; V gene: TRBV4-3; CDR3 protein: CASSSRTSGTHEQFF
J gene: TRBJ1-3; D gene: TRBD1; V gene: TRBV28; CDR3 protein: CASSPGTDTPTGNTIYF
J gene: TRBJ2-4; D gene: .; V gene: TRBV16; CDR3 protein: CASSHTARAVNIQYF
J gene: TRBJ2-7; D gene: TRBD1; V gene: TRBV27; CDR3 protein: CASSLSGTGYGEQYF
J gene: TRBJ2-2; D gene: .; V gene: TRBV2; CDR3 protein: CASSEWVLEGSGELFF
J gene: TRBJ2-7; D gene: TRBD2; V gene: TRBV30; CDR3 protein: CAWSGRAFEQYF
J gene: TRBJ2-7; D gene: .; V gene: TRBV5-4; CDR3 protein: CASSLQGIYEQYF
J gene: TRBJ1-1; D gene: .; V gene: TRBV15; CDR3 protein: CATSSREANTEAFF
J gene: TRBJ1-2; D gene: .; V gene: TRBV5-1; CDR3 protein: CASSLGPTTNYGYTF
J gene: TRBJ2-2; D gene: .; V gene: TRBV27; CDR3 protein: CASSFSTARINTGELFF
J gene: TRBJ2-1; D gene: .; V gene: TRBV5-6; CDR3 protein: CASSFQGYSYNEQFF
J gene: TRBJ1-1; D gene: .; V gene: TRBV10-3; CDR3 protein: CAITRGGMNTEAFF
J gene: TRBJ2-7; D gene: TRBD1; V gene: TRBV9; CDR3 protein: CASSGKDGTGFYEQYF
J gene: TRBJ2-3; D gene: .; V gene: TRBV19; CDR3 protein: CASSIGGGDTQYF
J gene: TRBJ1-5; D gene: .; V gene: TRBV7-2; CDR3 protein: CASSSSGTDNQPQHF
J gene: TRBJ2-5; D gene: .; V gene: TRBV4-3; CDR3 protein: CASSQDSNGAETQYF
J gene: TRBJ1-1; D gene: TRBD1; V gene: TRBV11-2; CDR3 protein: CASSFKDREPEAFF
J gene: TRBJ1-2; D gene: .; V gene: TRBV4-3; CDR3 protein: CASSRGLNYGYTF
J gene: TRBJ1-1; D gene: .; V gene: TRBV4-3; CDR3 protein: CASSRTSWNTEAFF
J gene: TRBJ1-5; D gene: TRBD1; V gene: TRBV6-5; CDR3 protein: CASSRTGLNQPQHF
J gene: TRBJ2-1; D gene: TRBD1; V gene: TRBV5-5; CDR3 protein: CASSPTGGSYNEQFF
J gene: TRBJ2-7; D gene: TRBD2; V gene: TRBV9; CDR3 protein: CASSVRGGYYEQYF